This T cell receptor (beta chain) was sequenced during a study of vaccination and CD4 T cells after COVID-19. Study details: Six males and four females, two Hispanic, made up the convalescents.

Points on this clonotype: Its antigen is undetermined.

CD4+ T cells that had been cultured provided DNA sequenced with the Oncomine TCR Beta short-read assay. Each CDR3 protein gets one entry after TCRdb re-called the PCR reads with MiXCR. This sample has 8,000 or so distinct CDR3 sequences, with about 29% found just once. The sample's treatment: roughly ten-day PBMC culture with coronavirus spike peptide pools or control peptides (ViraFEST assay). CD4+ T cells that came from the unexposed donor were collected before the COVID-19 pandemic (2011-2018). The CDR3 covers 13 residues. With 1 base removed from V and 8 bases from J, the gap between germline ends came to 9 bases. Germline V gives CDR1 SGHNT, CDR2 YYREEE (reference sequence).

This sequence originates from a human donor in good health. The chain has TRBV5-4 and TRBJ1-4; D gene uncertain. Sequencing used CD4+ T cells from blood, cultured in vitro. The CDR3: CASSLSGLEKLFF. For the CDR3, the DNA is TGTGCCAGCAGCTTGAGTGGTTTGGAAAAACTGTTTTTT.